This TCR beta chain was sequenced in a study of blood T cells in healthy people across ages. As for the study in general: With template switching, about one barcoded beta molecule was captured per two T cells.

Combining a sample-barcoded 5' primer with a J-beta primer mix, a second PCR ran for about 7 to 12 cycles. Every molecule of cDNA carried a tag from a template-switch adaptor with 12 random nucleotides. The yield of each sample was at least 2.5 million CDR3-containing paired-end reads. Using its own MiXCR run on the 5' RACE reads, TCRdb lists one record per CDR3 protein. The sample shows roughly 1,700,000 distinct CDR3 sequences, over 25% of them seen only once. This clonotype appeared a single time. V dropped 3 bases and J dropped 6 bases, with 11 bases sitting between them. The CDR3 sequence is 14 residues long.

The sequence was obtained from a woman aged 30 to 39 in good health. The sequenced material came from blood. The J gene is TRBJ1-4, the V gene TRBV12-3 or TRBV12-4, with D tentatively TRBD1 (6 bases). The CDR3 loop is CASSFGTLDEKLFF. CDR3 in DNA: TGTGCCAGCAGTTTCGGGACATTAGATGAAAAACTGTTTTTT.